These 13 T cell receptor beta chains came from one sample sequenced in a study of blood T cell repertoires in COVID-19. This table comes from immunoSEQ multiplex PCR, and its TCRdb copy is limited to in-frame clones, with some not included. This sample has over 200,000 clones, with 80% to 90% found just once. The specimen sequenced was peripheral blood. These TCRs come from a man aged 18 to 29 with active or convalescent COVID-19.

The genes are TRBV6-5 and TRBJ1-6; 12 nucleotides align to TRBD1. The V gene's germline CDR1 is MNHEY and CDR2 SVGAGI. The junction had 7 bases not matched to a gene; V was cut back by 6 bases and J by 10 bases. The CDR3 is made up of 15 amino acids. In nucleotides, the CDR3 is TGTGCCAGCAGGGGGGACAGGGGGCGAGAGTCACCCCTCCACTTT. Amino acid sequence: CASRGDRGRESPLHF.

This rearrangement joins TRBV7-3 to TRBJ2-1, with D uncertain. The V gene's germline CDR1 is SGHTA and CDR2 FQGTGA. The CDR3 runs to 13 residues. V gave up 8 bases and J gave up 0 bases, with 8 bases separating them. The CDR3 spells CASSPSSYNEQFF. CDR3 coding DNA: TGTGCCAGCTCGCCGAGCTCCTACAATGAGCAGTTCTTC.

The chain uses TRBV19 and TRBJ2-1; 10 nucleotides align to TRBD2. There are 15 residues in the CDR3. V lost 6 bases, J lost 4 bases, and 6 bases stayed unmatched. CDR1 and CDR2 (germline): LNHDA, SQIVND (reference sequence). The CDR3 nucleotides are TGTGCCAGTAGAGAGGGACTAGCGAGGTACAATGAGCAGTTCTTC. Its protein is CASREGLARYNEQFF.

The chain has TRBV24-1 and TRBJ1-5; D possibly corresponds to TRBD1 (5 bases). The CDR3 is 15 amino acids. Trimming cost V 3 bases and J 7 bases, with 15 bases left between them. CDR1 is KGHDR and CDR2 is SFDVKD in the germline V gene. This CDR3 reads CATSDRGSGGQPQHF. The CDR3 nucleotides read TGTGCCACCAGTGATCGGGGGTCGGGCGGGCAGCCCCAGCATTTT.

The chain joins TRBV27 to TRBJ2-1, with TRBD2 matching over 7 bases. The J segment lost 6 bases and the V segment lost 7 bases, leaving 6 bases of the junction unmatched. The CDR3 is 13 amino acids. Per the germline V gene, CDR1 is MNHEY and CDR2 is SMNVEV (reference sequence). Written as DNA, the CDR3 is TGTGCCAGCACCGGGGGGAGTCTCAATGAGCAGTTCTTC. Protein product: CASTGGSLNEQFF.

The chain employs TRBV5-1 and TRBJ2-3; D not certain. V lost 1 base, J lost 1 base, and 4 bases lay in between. Germline V gene sequence: CDR1 SGHRS, CDR2 YFSETQ. The CDR3 sequence is 13 residues long. This CDR3 is CASSLYGTDTQYF. The CDR3 region has the DNA TGCGCCAGCAGCTTGTATGGCACAGATACGCAGTATTTT.

The chain recombines TRBV9 with TRBJ2-2; D gene ambiguous. Per the germline V gene, CDR1 is SGDLS and CDR2 is YYNGEE. V lost 0 bases, J lost 0 bases, and 6 bases lay in between. The CDR3 is made up of 15 amino acids. The CDR3 sequence: CASSVGQTNTGELFF. The CDR3 coding sequence is TGTGCCAGCAGCGTAGGTCAAACGAACACCGGGGAGCTGTTTTTT.

The CDR3 nucleotides read TGTGCCAGCAGTTTGGGGGGAGGGGGGGCCTACGAGCAGTACTTC. Protein product: CASSLGGGGAYEQYF. The rearrangement links TRBV27 to TRBJ2-7, with D possibly TRBD2 on 7 matching bases. CDR3 length equals 15 residues. Germline CDR1 and CDR2: MNHEY and SMNVEV (reference sequence). V was trimmed by 3 bases and J by 2 bases, leaving 14 bases between them.

The chain couples TRBV21-1 to TRBJ2-1; TRBD1 was called by the table and not checked on the DNA. TRBV21-1 is a listed pseudogene. The CDR3 consists of 16 residues. CDR3 DNA sequence: TGTGCCAGCAGCACTGACCCTAGGGGCCCCAGGGATGAGCAGTTCTTC. It is translated as CASSTDPRGPRDEQFF.

The CDR3 protein is CSASKGGVGEQYF. The CDR3 DNA reads as TGCAGTGCTAGTAAAGGGGGGGTGGGCGAGCAGTACTTC. This sequence joins TRBV20-1 and TRBJ2-7; D is possibly TRBD2 (7 bases). Per germline, CDR1 DFQATT and CDR2 SNEGSKA (reference sequence). The ends were cut back, 3 bases at V and 6 bases at J, with 15 bases in the middle. This CDR3 comprises 13 residues.

CDR3 nucleotide sequence: TGCGCCAGCAGCTTGGGGGAGGGAGGAAAACTGTTTTTT. It yields the protein CASSLGEGGKLFF. V and J are TRBV5-1 and TRBJ1-4; D is uncertain. Trimming cost V 0 bases and J 10 bases, with 10 bases left between them. CDR1 and CDR2 from the germline V gene are SGHRS and YFSETQ. This CDR3 contains 13 residues.

The chain couples TRBV7-8 to TRBJ2-7; 7 nucleotides line up with TRBD1. The J segment lost 5 bases and the V segment lost 3 bases, leaving 16 bases of the junction unmatched. The CDR3 runs 17 residues. Germline lookup yields CDR1 SGHVS and CDR2 FQNEAQ. CDR3 in DNA: TGTGCCAGCAGCTTTTCTCGGGTAGGGGGCCCTCGAAACGAGCAGTACTTC. Its protein is CASSFSRVGGPRNEQYF. Full variable domain (rest looked up from reference TRBV7-8 and TRBJ2-7): GAGVSQSPRYKVAKRGQDVALRCDPISGHVSLFWYQQALGQGPEFLTYFQNEAQLDKSGLPSDRFFAERPEGSVSTLKIQRTQQEDSAVYLCASSFSRVGGPRNEQYFGPGTRLTVT.

In DNA form, the CDR3 reads TGTGCCAGCAGGGAGGTGGCGGGCCCTCGCGGTGAGCAGTTCTTC. The encoded protein is CASREVAGPRGEQFF. The chain joins TRBV28 to TRBJ2-1; a possible D gene is TRBD2 (5 bases). This CDR3 is 15 amino acids long. With 6 bases removed from V and 9 bases from J, the gap between germline ends came to 21 bases. Germline V gives CDR1 MDHEN, CDR2 SYDVKM. The variable domain in full, with the rest retrieved from reference TRBV28 and TRBJ2-1, is DVKVTQSSRYLVKRTGEKVFLECVQDMDHENMFWYRQDPGLGLRLIYFSYDVKMKEKGDIPEGYSVSREKKERFSLILESASTNQTSMYLCASREVAGPRGEQFFGPGTRLTVL.